This T cell receptor (beta chain) stems from a study of blood T cell repertoires in COVID-19. At the level of the study: The study drew acute and convalescent COVID-19 samples from the United States, Italy and Spain. T cells, B-cell-depleted T cells, or PBMCs provided the cDNA or gDNA that served as material.

In the source study's methods: Estimates of nucleated cell counts were drawn from the amplification of reference gene primers. Some clones are missing from TCRdb's copy, which holds only in-frame ones; the method was immunoSEQ multiplex PCR. That table supplies the V and J calls and clone size; D and trimming were determined from the DNA. The table has approximately 200,000 clones, roughly 80% seen once. The sequence came from a woman at least 80 years old with acute or convalescent COVID-19. Material for sequencing was peripheral blood.

The CDR3 DNA reads as TGTGCCAGCAGCCGACAGGGGGTGAATCAGCCCCAGCATTTT. It translates to CASSRQGVNQPQHF. The rearrangement links TRBV5-4 to TRBJ1-5; 9 bases are a match to TRBD1. The CDR3 is 14 residues long. Germline V CDR1 and CDR2: SGHNT, YYREEE (reference sequence). With V trimmed by 4 bases and J by 4 bases, 3 bases remained unmatched.